This TCR beta chain was found in a study of blood T cells in healthy people across ages. Findings and limits, study-wide: Both naive CD4+ cell counts and diversity were greater in long-lived donors than in aged donors. Conclusively comparing naive with antigen-experienced cells was impossible with unsorted PBMCs.

A note on this clonotype: The antigen is unknown.

The study recruited healthy Caucasian donors from Russia who were aged roughly 6 to 90. The draw of peripheral blood yielded approximately 10 milliliters from each donor. A second PCR of about 7 to 12 cycles used a sample-barcoded 5' primer and a J-beta primer mix. One entry per CDR3 protein results from TCRdb running MiXCR on the 5' RACE reads. This table holds 750,000 to 950,000 distinct CDR3 sequences, around half found once. Germline V CDR1 and CDR2: MNHEY, SMNVEV (reference sequence). The CDR3 contains 15 residues. Germline trimming cut 3 bases from V and 1 base from J; bases unmatched to any gene: 5.

The origin of this receptor is a man of 80 years or more in good health. The sequencing input was blood. V usage is TRBV27 and J usage is TRBJ2-5; 7 bases fit TRBD1. The CDR3 coding sequence is TGTGCCAGCAGTTTGACAGGGACGCCCCAAGAGACCCAGTACTTC. It is translated as CASSLTGTPQETQYF.